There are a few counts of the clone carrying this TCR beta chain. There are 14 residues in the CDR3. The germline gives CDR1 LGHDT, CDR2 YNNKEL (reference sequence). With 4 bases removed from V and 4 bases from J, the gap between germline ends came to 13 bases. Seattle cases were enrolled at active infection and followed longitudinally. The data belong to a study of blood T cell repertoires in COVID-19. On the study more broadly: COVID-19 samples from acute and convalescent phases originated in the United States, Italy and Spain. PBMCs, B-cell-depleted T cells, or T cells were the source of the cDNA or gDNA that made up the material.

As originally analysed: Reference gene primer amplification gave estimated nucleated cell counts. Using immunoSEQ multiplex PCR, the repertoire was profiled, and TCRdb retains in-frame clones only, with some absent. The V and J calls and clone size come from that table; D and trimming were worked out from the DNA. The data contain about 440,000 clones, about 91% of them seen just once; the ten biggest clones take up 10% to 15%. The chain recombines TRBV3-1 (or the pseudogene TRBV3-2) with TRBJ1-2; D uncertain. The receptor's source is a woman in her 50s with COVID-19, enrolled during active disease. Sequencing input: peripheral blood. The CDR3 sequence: CASSPPLGAYGYTF. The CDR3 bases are TGTGCCAGCAGCCCTCCCTTGGGCGCCTATGGCTACACCTTC.